These 7 T cell receptor beta chains share one sample of origin, sequenced in a study of T cell clonotyping in hematopoietic cell transplantation. Sequenced by immunoSEQ multiplex PCR; TCRdb stores in-frame clones only, minus some. The sample shows around 9,100 clones, roughly 79% of them seen only once. The sequencing here drew on PBMCs, taken 180 days after allogeneic stem cell transplant. These receptor sequences come from a male patient between 40 and 49 years old who had an allogeneic stem cell transplant from a related donor, so the T cells may come from the graft donor. Some clones in this sample may be carry-over from other donors' samples.

The chain links TRBV30 to TRBJ2-7, with D unclear. CDR3 length: 14 residues. Trimming cost V 2 bases and J 3 bases, with 14 bases left between them. Germline CDR1 reads GTSNPN; CDR2 reads SVGIG (reference sequence). In nucleotides, the CDR3 is TGTGCCTGGAGTTATGGGCGTCCGATCTACGAGCAGTACTTC. Translated: CAWSYGRPIYEQYF.

This chain connects TRBV4-3 to TRBJ1-2; D gene uncertain. This CDR3 spans 14 amino acids. CDR1 and CDR2 (germline): LGHNA, YSLEER. V lost 2 bases to trimming and J lost 4 bases, with 11 bases between them. The CDR3 DNA reads TGCGCCAGCAGCCAACTCGCGGAGGGCTATGGCTACACCTTC. It encodes CASSQLAEGYGYTF.

The gene calls are TRBV5-4 and TRBJ1-2, with D hard to call. The germline V gene has CDR1 SGHNT and CDR2 YYREEE (reference sequence). V was clipped by 0 bases and J by 3 bases, with 6 bases between them. This CDR3 spans 13 amino acids. This CDR3 is CASSLDLDYGYTF. In DNA, the CDR3 is TGTGCCAGCAGCTTGGACCTTGACTATGGCTACACCTTC.

In its sample, this clone was seen a few times. This sequence joins TRBV27 and TRBJ1-2, with 7 bases lining up with TRBD1. The CDR3 covers 13 residues. Germline V lookup: CDR1 MNHEY, CDR2 SMNVEV (reference sequence). The V and J ends lost 5 bases and 4 bases, in that order; junction bases with no gene match: 4. CDR3 DNA sequence: TGTGCCAGCAGTGGGGACAGACTCTATGGCTACACCTTC. It codes for CASSGDRLYGYTF.

The chain is built from TRBV4-2 and TRBJ2-6, with 10 bases lining up with TRBD2. CDR3 length: 17 amino acids. Looked up from germline, CDR1 is LGHNA and CDR2 is YNFKEQ. V was clipped by 2 bases and J by 4 bases; unmatched bases: 5. The DNA of the CDR3 is TGTGCCAGCAGCCAAACTAGCGGGGTATCCGGGGCCAACGTCCTGACTTTC. Amino acids: CASSQTSGVSGANVLTF.

This chain uses TRBV7-2 with TRBJ1-2, with D perhaps TRBD1 (5 bases). CDR1 is SGHTA and CDR2 is FQGNSA in the germline V gene. CDR3 size: 15 residues. V lost 5 bases and J lost 4, with 17 bases in between. CDR3 residues: CASSLGSGGGYGYTF. The CDR3 coding sequence is TGTGCCAGCAGCCTGGGCTCCGGCGGGGGCTATGGCTACACCTTC. The full variable domain, its missing parts supplied by reference TRBV7-2 and TRBJ1-2, is GAGVSQSPSNKVTEKGKDVELRCDPISGHTALYWYRQSLGQGLEFLIYFQGNSAPDKSGLPSDRFSAERTGGSVSTLTIQRTQQEDSAVYLCASSLGSGGGYGYTFGSGTRLTVV.

V is TRBV7-9 and J is TRBJ1-2; 7 nucleotides agree with TRBD1. Germline V gives CDR1 SEHNR, CDR2 FQNEAQ (reference sequence). This CDR3 contains 17 residues. Unmatched junction bases numbered 12, after V lost 4 bases and J lost 1 base. The CDR3 is CASSYPNRDRHNYGYTF. CDR3 DNA: TGTGCCAGCAGCTATCCGAATAGGGACAGACATAACTATGGCTACACCTTC.